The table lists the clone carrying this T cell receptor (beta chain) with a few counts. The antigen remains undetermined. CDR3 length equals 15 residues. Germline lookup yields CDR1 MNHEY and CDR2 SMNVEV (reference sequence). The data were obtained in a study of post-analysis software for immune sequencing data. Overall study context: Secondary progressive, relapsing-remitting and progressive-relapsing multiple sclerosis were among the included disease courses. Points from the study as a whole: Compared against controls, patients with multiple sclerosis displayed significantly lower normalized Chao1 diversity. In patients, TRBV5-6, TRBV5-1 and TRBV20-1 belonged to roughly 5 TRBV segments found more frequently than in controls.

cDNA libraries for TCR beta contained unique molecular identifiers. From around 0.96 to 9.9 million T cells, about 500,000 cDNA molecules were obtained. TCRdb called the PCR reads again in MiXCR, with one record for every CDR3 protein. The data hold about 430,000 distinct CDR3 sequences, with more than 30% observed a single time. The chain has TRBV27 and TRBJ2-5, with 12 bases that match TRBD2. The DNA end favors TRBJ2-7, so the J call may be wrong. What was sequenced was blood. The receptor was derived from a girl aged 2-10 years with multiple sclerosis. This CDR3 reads CASQRLAGGLYEQYF. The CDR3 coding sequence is TGTGCCAGCCAACGTCTAGCGGGGGGGCTTTACGAGCAGTACTTC.